This T cell receptor beta chain derives from a study of T cell repertoires in cytomegalovirus infection. Study background: Public TCR beta signatures provided an indication of both CMV infection and a matching HLA type.

TCRdb called the reads again in MiXCR, with one record for every CDR3 protein. The sample shows roughly 200,000 distinct CDR3 sequences, 35% to 40% of them seen only once. V shed 5 bases and J 3 bases; nucleotides not matched to a gene: 6. The CDR3 has 14 amino acids. Per germline, CDR1 SGHVS and CDR2 FNYEAQ. Points from the study as a whole: Using cumulative public TCR beta family frequency, the authors identified those who carried CMV together with the relevant HLA.

On this clonotype: Its specificity is unknown.

The source material was CD8+ T cells from cultured PBMCs, sampled from culture after CMV antigen stimulation. The receptor comes from a human donor in good health (CMV status not recorded). Some clones in this sample may be carry-over from other donors' samples. The chain links TRBV7-6 to TRBJ2-7, with 8 bases lining up with TRBD2. The CDR3 region is CASSPGGPLYEQYF. The CDR3 bases are TGTGCCAGCAGCCCGGGGGGGCCCCTCTACGAGCAGTACTTC. Full variable domain (remainder filled in from reference TRBV7-6 and TRBJ2-7): GAGVSQSPRYKVTKRGQDVALRCDPISGHVSLYWYRQALGQGPEFLTYFNYEAQQDKSGLPNDRFSAERPEGSISTLTIQRTEQRDSAMYRCASSPGGPLYEQYFGPGTRLTVT.